The present entry profiles one TCR beta chain with its context. What it binds is not known. After removal of 3 bases from V and 9 bases from J, the junction contained 6 bases not matched to a gene. This CDR3 is 14 amino acids long. Germline lookup yields CDR1 DFQATT and CDR2 SNEGSKA (reference sequence). This entry comes from a study of vaccination effects on CD4 cells after COVID-19. About the research overall: Two recovered convalescent patients were sampled 16 days and one week pre-vaccination.

Broader study findings: In the study, convalescent patients were few, and early post-infection timepoints were absent. Late after vaccination, infection- and vaccine-induced clones showed marked clonal contraction.

Under the ViraFEST assay, PBMC were stimulated with viral peptide pools so that antigen-specific CD4+ T cells expanded. Sequencing was performed afterwards. Researchers isolated CD4+ T cells once 9 to 11 days of culture had elapsed. A positive SARS-CoV-2 PCR test fell between March and December 2020. IL-2 medium took the place of half the medium on both days 3 and 7. The repertoire was sequenced with immunoSEQ multiplex PCR; TCRdb's copy has only in-frame clones and lacks some. The sample holds 35,000 to 45,000 clones, about 78% seen once. The TCR comes from a human donor who had a prior SARS-CoV-2 infection. The sequences come from CD4+ T cells from PBMCs cultured with HCoV-NL63 spike peptides, collected before COVID-19 vaccination. V usage is TRBV20-1 and J usage is TRBJ2-4; TRBD2 matches 12 bases. CDR3 coding DNA: TGCAGTGCTAGTATACCTAGCGGGGGGGGCATTCAGTACTTC. Protein sequence: CSASIPSGGGIQYF.